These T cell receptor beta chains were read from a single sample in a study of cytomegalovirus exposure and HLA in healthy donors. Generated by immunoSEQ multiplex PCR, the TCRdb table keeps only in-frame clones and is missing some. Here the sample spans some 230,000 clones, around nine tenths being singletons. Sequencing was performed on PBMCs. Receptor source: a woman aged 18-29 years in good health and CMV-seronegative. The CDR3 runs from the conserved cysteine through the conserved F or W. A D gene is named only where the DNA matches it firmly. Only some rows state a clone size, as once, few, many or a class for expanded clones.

CAWSVRGQGSFTEAFF	TGTGCCTGGAGTGTAAGGGGTCAGGGAAGTTTCACTGAAGCTTTCTTT	TRBV30	TRBJ1-1	.	16	.
CASSPGIGVGSGYTF	TGTGCCAGCAGCCCCGGGATTGGGGTGGGGAGTGGCTACACCTTC	TRBV11-2	TRBJ1-2	.	15	.
CASSWGRDRGIGYTF	TGTGCCAGCAGTTGGGGTCGGGACAGGGGGATTGGCTACACCTTC	TRBV28	TRBJ1-2	once	15	TRBD1
CASSYSPGQGREQYF	TGTGCCAGCAGTTACTCCCCGGGACAGGGTCGGGAGCAGTACTTC	TRBV6-6	TRBJ2-7	.	15	TRBD1
CAWDGTGGSGANVLTF	TGTGCCTGGGATGGGACAGGGGGCTCTGGGGCCAACGTCCTGACTTTC	TRBV30	TRBJ2-6	once	16	TRBD1
CASSYSGGQVLAEQYF	TGTGCCAGCAGTTACTCAGGCGGGCAGGTCCTAGCCGAGCAGTACTTC	TRBV6-5	TRBJ2-7	.	16	.
CASSHLVGGGLNYGYTF	TGTGCCAGCAGCCACCTGGTAGGGGGCGGACTAAACTATGGCTACACCTTC	TRBV14	TRBJ1-2	.	17	TRBD1
CASSPWDFGYTF	TGCGCCAGCAGCCCCTGGGACTTTGGCTACACCTTC	TRBV5-1	TRBJ1-2	.	12	.
CASSSVDRVYSPNTEAFF	TGTGCCAGTAGCTCGGTTGACAGGGTTTACTCCCCGAACACTGAAGCTTTCTTT	TRBV19	TRBJ1-1	.	18	TRBD1
CASRRLAGDVPGSEQYF	TGTGCCAGCAGGAGACTAGCGGGAGACGTTCCTGGTAGCGAGCAGTACTTC	TRBV2	TRBJ2-7	.	17	TRBD2
CASSLQSGGNWGETQYF	TGCGCCAGCAGCTTACAATCAGGAGGGAATTGGGGAGAGACCCAGTACTTC	TRBV5-1	TRBJ2-5	.	17	.
CASSERGRGNTQYF	TGTGCCAGCAGTGAAAGGGGCAGGGGGAATACGCAGTATTTT	TRBV6-1	TRBJ2-3	.	14	TRBD1
CSVETGLLTFF	TGCAGCGTTGAAACCGGACTCTTAACTTTCTTT	TRBV29-1	TRBJ1-1	.	11	.
CASSQVGGVTDTQYF	TGTGCCAGCAGCCAAGTGGGCGGGGTTACAGATACGCAGTATTTT	TRBV14	TRBJ2-3	.	15	.
CASSLSIQANYGYTF	TGTGCCAGCAGCTTATCGATACAGGCTAACTATGGCTACACCTTC	TRBV11-2	TRBJ1-2	.	15	.
CASSNSGANVLTF	TGTGCCAGCAGCAACTCTGGGGCCAACGTCCTGACTTTC	TRBV6-5	TRBJ2-6	.	13	.
CASSLASGANTGELFF	TGTGCCAGCAGCTTGGCTAGCGGAGCGAACACCGGGGAGCTGTTTTTT	TRBV7-9	TRBJ2-2	.	16	TRBD2
CASSLPGQGAMLDGYTF	TGTGCCAGCAGCTTACCGGGACAGGGGGCTATGTTGGATGGCTACACCTTC	TRBV7-9	TRBJ1-2	.	17	TRBD1
CASSFKTSEKLFF	TGTGCCAGCAGTTTTAAAACATCTGAAAAACTGTTTTTT	TRBV28	TRBJ1-4	.	13	.
CRCIAGTQYF	TGCAGGTGTATCGCCGGGACCCAGTACTTC	TRBV29-1	TRBJ2-5	.	10	.